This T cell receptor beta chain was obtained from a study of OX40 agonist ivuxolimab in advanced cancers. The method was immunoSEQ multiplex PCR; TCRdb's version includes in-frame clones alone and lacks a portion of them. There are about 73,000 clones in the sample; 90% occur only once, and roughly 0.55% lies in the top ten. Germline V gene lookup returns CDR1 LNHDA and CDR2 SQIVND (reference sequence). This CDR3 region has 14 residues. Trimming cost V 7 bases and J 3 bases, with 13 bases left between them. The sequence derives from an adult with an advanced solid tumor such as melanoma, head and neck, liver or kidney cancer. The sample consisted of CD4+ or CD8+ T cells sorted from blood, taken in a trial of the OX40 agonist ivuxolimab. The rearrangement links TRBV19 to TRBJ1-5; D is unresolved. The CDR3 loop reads CASNLGNSNQPQHF. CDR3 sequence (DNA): TGTGCCAGTAATCTTGGGAATTCCAATCAGCCCCAGCATTTT.